Sequencing of this T cell receptor (beta chain) was carried out in a study of CD8+ T cells in alopecia areata. The treatment: oral pan-JAK inhibitor, 5-10 mg twice daily. Investigators isolated RNA and reverse transcribed it into cDNA to act as the sequencing template. Libraries were prepared by immunoSEQ multiplex PCR; TCRdb keeps only in-frame clonotypes and omits some of them. This sample has 150,000 to 200,000 clones, with roughly 60% found just once. The sequencing used CD4+ T cells sorted from blood, collected between weeks 47 and 50, from a patient treated with tofacitinib. The clonotype comes from a human donor with alopecia areata.

The CDR3 sequence: CASSPSRVGGYGYTF. The CDR3 nucleotides read TGTGCCAGCAGTCCCTCGCGGGTCGGCGGATATGGCTACACCTTC. The chain uses TRBV2 and TRBJ1-2; D gene unclear. Between the trimmed V and J ends, which lost 5 bases and 5 bases, there was a span of 18 bases. The CDR3 has 15 amino acids. The germline V gene encodes CDR1 SNHLY and CDR2 FYNNEI.